This entry lists 20 T cell receptor beta chains sequenced from one sample in a study of T-cell memory formation after mild COVID-19. TCRdb passed the 5' RACE reads through MiXCR, listing each CDR3 protein once. The sample has 170,000 or so distinct CDR3 sequences; 20% to 25% are singletons. What was sequenced was PBMCs or a T cell subset sorted from them (not recorded which). These receptors all stem from an adult woman who had mild COVID-19 (a few samples of this study predate the infection). Cell type and time point are not known.

The rearrangement links TRBV7-9 to TRBJ2-5; D tentatively fits TRBD1 or TRBD2 (5 bases each). Trimming left V 1 base short and J 4 bases short, with 10 bases between. The CDR3 totals 14 residues. Looked up from germline, CDR1 is SEHNR and CDR2 is FQNEAQ (reference sequence). CDR3: CASSLGPGTETQYF. The CDR3 DNA sequence: TGTGCCAGCAGCTTAGGTCCTGGGACAGAGACCCAGTACTTC.

This clonotype was seen a few times. The rearrangement joins TRBV29-1 to TRBJ1-1, with 11 bases identical to TRBD1. This CDR3 has 14 residues. Germline V lookup: CDR1 SQVTM, CDR2 ANQGSEA. Trimming took 2 bases from V and 5 from J; bases not matched to a gene: 4. CDR3 sequence reads: CSVESGTGGTEAFF. The CDR3 DNA reads as TGCAGCGTTGAATCAGGGACAGGGGGAACTGAAGCTTTCTTT.

This clonotype was observed a few times. The chain combines TRBV14 with TRBJ1-2, with D hard to call. Germline values: CDR1 SGHDN, CDR2 FVKESK. Trimming shortened V by 0 bases and J by 8 bases, and 10 bases separated the two germline ends. This CDR3 is built from 13 residues. For the CDR3, the DNA is TGTGCCAGCAGCCAAGAAATAGGTATCGGCTACACCTTC. It specifies CASSQEIGIGYTF.

Only a few counts were recorded for this clonotype. The gene calls are TRBV15 and TRBJ1-2, with D perhaps TRBD1 (6 bases). V lost 4 bases, J lost 1 base, and 19 bases lay in between. Germline V CDR1 and CDR2: LNHNV, YYDKDF (reference sequence). The CDR3 totals 17 residues. The DNA of the CDR3 is TGTGCCACCAGCACCCACGGGGCAGGGGCCCTTAACTATGGCTACACCTTC. Translating gives CATSTHGAGALNYGYTF.

The V and J genes are TRBV29-1 and TRBJ1-1, with 8 bases identical to TRBD1. The germline CDR1 and CDR2 sequences are SQVTM and ANQGSEA. V gave up 5 bases and J gave up 5 bases; unmatched junction bases: 4. This CDR3 comprises 12 residues. The CDR3, as DNA: TGCAGCGTTTCCACAGGGGGGACTGAAGCTTTCTTT. Translation gives CSVSTGGTEAFF.

This clonotype was picked up many times. In DNA form, the CDR3 reads TGTGCCAGCAGCCTACGGACTGGAACCTACTCCTACAATGAGCAGTTCTTC. Encoded protein: CASSLRTGTYSYNEQFF. The chain is built from TRBV11-2 and TRBJ2-1, with a tentative D call TRBD2 (5 bases). This CDR3 contains 17 residues. CDR1 and CDR2 (germline): SGHAT, FQNNGV. The V end lost 5 bases, the J end lost 0 bases, and 17 bases lay between the germline ends. The variable domain in full, completed from reference TRBV11-2 and TRBJ2-1, reads EAGVAQSPRYKIIEKRQSVAFWCNPISGHATLYWYQQILGQGPKLLIQFQNNGVVDDSQLPKDRFSAERLKGVDSTLKIQPAKLEDSAVYLCASSLRTGTYSYNEQFFGPGTRLTVL.

This clonotype was detected a few times. The chain links TRBV7-9 to TRBJ1-1, with 7 bases lining up with TRBD1. From germline, CDR1 is SEHNR and CDR2 FQNEAQ (reference sequence). V lost 5 bases, J lost 2 bases, and 23 bases stayed unmatched. The CDR3 has 20 amino acids. The CDR3 coding sequence is TGTGCCAGCAGCCCCCCCGGTTCCCGAGTAACAGGGGACGGCAACACTGAAGCTTTCTTT. Protein: CASSPPGSRVTGDGNTEAFF.

This clonotype was seen more than once but under ten times. The V and J genes are TRBV15 and TRBJ2-7; the D call may be TRBD1 or TRBD2 (5 bases each). Germline CDR1 reads LNHNV; CDR2 reads YYDKDF (reference sequence). The ends were cut back, 0 bases at V and 0 bases at J, with 9 bases in the middle. This CDR3 is built from 15 residues. In DNA form, the CDR3 reads TGTGCCACCAGCAGAGATGCAGGGAGCTCCTACGAGCAGTACTTC. Its translation: CATSRDAGSSYEQYF.

The V gene is TRBV4-1, the J gene TRBJ2-1; possibly TRBD1 or TRBD2 for D (6 bases each). Germline V gene lookup returns CDR1 MGHRA and CDR2 YSYEKL. The CDR3 sequence is 17 residues long. Trimming left V 1 base short and J 5 bases short, with 18 bases between. Here the CDR3 reads CASSQASGFGGHNEQFF. The CDR3 DNA reads as TGCGCCAGCAGCCAAGCCAGTGGTTTCGGGGGCCACAATGAGCAGTTCTTC.

This clonotype was seen only a few times. The V call is TRBV4-3, the J call TRBJ2-1; the match to TRBD1 covers 10 bases. This CDR3 is built from 16 residues. J gave up 8 bases and V 1 base, and 8 bases lay outside the gene matches. Germline lookup yields CDR1 LGHNA and CDR2 YSLEER. The CDR3, as DNA: TGCGCCAGCAGCCAAGTGGCGGGGACAGGGGACCATGAGCAGTTCTTC. Translated, it gives CASSQVAGTGDHEQFF.

The gene calls are TRBV11-3 and TRBJ2-7, with unresolved D. The CDR3 sequence is 15 residues long. V was shortened by 3 bases and J by 4 bases, with 16 bases between the two germline ends. Per germline, CDR1 SGHNT and CDR2 YENEEA. The CDR3 sequence is CASSLDTGSRYEQYF. The CDR3, as DNA: TGTGCCAGCAGCTTGGATACCGGGTCTCGATACGAGCAGTACTTC.

In this sample, this clonotype turned up a few times. The V gene is TRBV7-8, the J gene TRBJ2-3, with 9 bases fitting TRBD2. The germline V gene encodes CDR1 SGHVS and CDR2 FQNEAQ. The CDR3 is 16 amino acids. V gave up 1 base and J gave up 2 bases; unmatched junction bases: 4. The CDR3 sequence: CASSLVGGGATDTQYF. In DNA, the CDR3 is TGTGCCAGCAGCTTAGTCGGCGGGGGGGCCACAGATACGCAGTATTTT.

This rearrangement joins TRBV7-6 to TRBJ2-3; 7 bases are a match to TRBD2. Germline lookup yields CDR1 SGHVS and CDR2 FNYEAQ. This CDR3 contains 17 residues. The V gene end was trimmed by 1 base and the J gene end by 0 bases; junction bases not matched to a gene: 7. Here the CDR3 DNA reads TGTGCCAGCAGCTTAGAGCTAGCGGAGGTTAGCACAGATACGCAGTATTTT. Amino acid sequence: CASSLELAEVSTDTQYF. Looking up the rest from reference TRBV7-6 and TRBJ2-3 gives the full variable domain: GAGVSQSPRYKVTKRGQDVALRCDPISGHVSLYWYRQALGQGPEFLTYFNYEAQQDKSGLPNDRFSAERPEGSISTLTIQRTEQRDSAMYRCASSLELAEVSTDTQYFGPGTRLTVL.

This sequence joins TRBV4-3 and TRBJ2-3, with TRBD2 matching over 12 bases. V lost 0 bases, J lost 8 bases, and 9 bases stayed unmatched. This CDR3 comprises 17 residues. The germline CDR1 and CDR2 sequences are LGHNA and YSLEER. CDR3 DNA sequence: TGCGCCAGCAGCCAAGAATGGACTAGCGGGATAATGGGTACGCAGTATTTT. Its translation: CASSQEWTSGIMGTQYF.

This clonotype came up a few times. J is TRBJ2-7 and V is TRBV7-2; D unclear. CDR1 is SGHTA, CDR2 FQGNSA, per germline. V was pared by 7 bases and J by 2 bases, with 9 bases between. The CDR3 has 12 residues. CDR3 loop: CASTFGAYEQYF. DNA for the CDR3: TGTGCCAGCACCTTTGGGGCCTACGAGCAGTACTTC.

The J gene is TRBJ1-2, the V gene TRBV4-1; 7 bases match TRBD1. The ends lost 3 bases at V and 8 bases at J; junction bases unmatched: 15. The CDR3 runs to 16 residues. From germline, CDR1 is MGHRA and CDR2 YSYEKL. Here the CDR3 reads CASSQKTGVAGVGYTF. For the CDR3, the DNA is TGCGCCAGCAGCCAGAAAACAGGGGTGGCTGGAGTCGGCTACACCTTC.

This clonotype has just a few counts. The chain links TRBV4-3 to TRBJ2-7; tentatively, D is TRBD2 (7 bases). Looked up from germline, CDR1 is LGHNA and CDR2 is YSLEER. This CDR3 spans 20 amino acids. The V gene lost 0 bases and the J gene lost 3 bases, with 27 bases spanning the gap. CDR3 sequence reads: CASSQDLPTGGGTSHYEQYF. The DNA for the CDR3 is TGCGCCAGCAGCCAAGATCTCCCTACAGGCGGGGGCACCTCTCACTACGAGCAGTACTTC.

The genes are TRBV7-9 and TRBJ2-2; the D gene could be TRBD1 or TRBD2 (6 bases each). CDR3 size: 16 residues. The germline CDR1 and CDR2 sequences are SEHNR and FQNEAQ (reference sequence). Trimming removed 1 base at V and 4 bases at J, with 13 bases between. The CDR3 region has the DNA TGTGCCAGCAGCTTAGTGACAGGACTACTCACCGGGGAGCTGTTTTTT. It encodes CASSLVTGLLTGELFF.

This clonotype was detected a few times. The rearrangement joins TRBV9 to TRBJ1-1; no definite D call. From germline, CDR1 is SGDLS and CDR2 YYNGEE. Deletions cut 0 bases from V and 0 bases from J, with 9 bases between. The CDR3 spans 15 residues. In DNA form, the CDR3 reads TGTGCCAGCAGCGTAGTCAACGGCTTGAACACTGAAGCTTTCTTT. This sequence encodes CASSVVNGLNTEAFF. Combining the CDR3 with reference TRBV9 and TRBJ1-1 gives the whole variable domain DSGVTQTPKHLITATGQRVTLRCSPRSGDLSVYWYQQSLDQGLQFLIQYYNGEERAKGNILERFSAQQFPDLHSELNLSSLELGDSALYFCASSVVNGLNTEAFFGQGTRLTVV.

This clonotype was found a few times. The chain employs TRBV20-1 and TRBJ2-1, with TRBD1 identical over 11 bases. This CDR3 has 21 residues. V trimming: 5 bases; J trimming: 9 bases; junction bases outside the gene matches: 30. Germline V gene sequence: CDR1 DFQATT, CDR2 SNEGSKA (reference sequence). CDR3: CSAPGQGDSGGPSFRGSEQFF. The CDR3 DNA follows: TGCAGTGCTCCGGGACAGGGGGACTCGGGAGGGCCTTCATTTCGTGGTAGTGAGCAGTTCTTC.